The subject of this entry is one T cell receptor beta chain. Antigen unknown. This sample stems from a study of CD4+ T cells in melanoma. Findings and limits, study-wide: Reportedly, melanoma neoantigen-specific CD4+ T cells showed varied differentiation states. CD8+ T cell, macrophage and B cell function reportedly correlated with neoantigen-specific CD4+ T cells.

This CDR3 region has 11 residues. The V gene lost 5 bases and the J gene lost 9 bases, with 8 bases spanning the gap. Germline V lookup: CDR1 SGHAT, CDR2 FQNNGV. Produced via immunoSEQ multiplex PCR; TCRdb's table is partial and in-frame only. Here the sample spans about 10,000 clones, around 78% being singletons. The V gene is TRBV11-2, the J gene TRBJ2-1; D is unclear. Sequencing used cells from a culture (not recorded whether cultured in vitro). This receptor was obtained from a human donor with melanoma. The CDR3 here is CASSRYIEQFF. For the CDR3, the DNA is TGTGCCAGCAGCCGATATATTGAGCAGTTCTTC.